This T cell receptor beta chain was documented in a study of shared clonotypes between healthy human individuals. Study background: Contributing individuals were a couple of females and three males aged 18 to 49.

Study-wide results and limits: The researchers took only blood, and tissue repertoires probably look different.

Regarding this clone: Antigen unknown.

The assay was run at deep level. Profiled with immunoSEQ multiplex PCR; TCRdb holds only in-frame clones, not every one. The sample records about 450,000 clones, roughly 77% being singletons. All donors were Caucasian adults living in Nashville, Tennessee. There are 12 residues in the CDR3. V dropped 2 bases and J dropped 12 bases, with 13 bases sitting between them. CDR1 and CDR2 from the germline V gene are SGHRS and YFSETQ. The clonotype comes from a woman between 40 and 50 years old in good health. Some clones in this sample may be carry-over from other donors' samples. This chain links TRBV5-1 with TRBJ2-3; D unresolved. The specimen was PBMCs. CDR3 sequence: CASSLYELTQYF. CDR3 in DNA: TGCGCCAGCAGCTTATATGAACTAACACAGTATTTT.